This is a list of T cell receptor beta chains from one sample in a study of shared clonotypes between healthy human individuals. TCRdb keeps only in-frame clones here, not all; method: immunoSEQ multiplex PCR. The data show fewer than 150,000 clones, 55% to 80% seen once. Sequencing used memory CD8+ T cells sorted from blood. Source of these receptors: a woman between 25 and 40 years old in good health. Each CDR3 is given without its conserved first and last residue. The size field is filled for only some rows; it gives once, few, many or a size class.

v_call | clone_size | cdr3_aa
TRBV29-1 | - | SVEIMNSYNEQF
TRBV11-2 | once | ASSQTLGTGGFEQY
TRBV11-2 | - | ASSVNDYGYT
TRBV5-6 | - | ASGQGVTRETQY
TRBV29-1 | - | SVASGDYEQY
TRBV28 | - | ASTLGTYNEQF
TRBV6-1 | - | ASEDRVESTQY
TRBV19 | - | ASSRIPARAATNEKLF
TRBV7-9 | - | ASSLSGLAGILNEQF
TRBV10-2 | once | ASNTGLYNEQF
TRBV14 | many | ASSLDTQGGNTEAF
TRBV4-1 | - | ASSWTSTNEKLF
TRBV27 | - | ASFVGDTQY
TRBV4-2 | few | ASSQDPAGESYEQY
TRBV27 | - | ASSLMRDSYEQY
TRBV11-2 | once | ASSTRGLAGVLSYEQY
TRBV28 | - | ASSLSIFARDRVGLLNQPQH
TRBV5-4 | - | ASSRGNEQY
TRBV19 | - | ASSAQPSSYEQY
TRBV2 | - | ASSEAQGVVSGANVLT
TRBV9 | - | ASSGSGDNYGYT
TRBV5-6 | - | ASSLGTGRYEQF
TRBV23-1 | - | ASSQPGGTQPSPEQY
TRBV6-5 | - | ASSRLAGNTDTQY
TRBV27 | - | ASSLSRGQRYGYT